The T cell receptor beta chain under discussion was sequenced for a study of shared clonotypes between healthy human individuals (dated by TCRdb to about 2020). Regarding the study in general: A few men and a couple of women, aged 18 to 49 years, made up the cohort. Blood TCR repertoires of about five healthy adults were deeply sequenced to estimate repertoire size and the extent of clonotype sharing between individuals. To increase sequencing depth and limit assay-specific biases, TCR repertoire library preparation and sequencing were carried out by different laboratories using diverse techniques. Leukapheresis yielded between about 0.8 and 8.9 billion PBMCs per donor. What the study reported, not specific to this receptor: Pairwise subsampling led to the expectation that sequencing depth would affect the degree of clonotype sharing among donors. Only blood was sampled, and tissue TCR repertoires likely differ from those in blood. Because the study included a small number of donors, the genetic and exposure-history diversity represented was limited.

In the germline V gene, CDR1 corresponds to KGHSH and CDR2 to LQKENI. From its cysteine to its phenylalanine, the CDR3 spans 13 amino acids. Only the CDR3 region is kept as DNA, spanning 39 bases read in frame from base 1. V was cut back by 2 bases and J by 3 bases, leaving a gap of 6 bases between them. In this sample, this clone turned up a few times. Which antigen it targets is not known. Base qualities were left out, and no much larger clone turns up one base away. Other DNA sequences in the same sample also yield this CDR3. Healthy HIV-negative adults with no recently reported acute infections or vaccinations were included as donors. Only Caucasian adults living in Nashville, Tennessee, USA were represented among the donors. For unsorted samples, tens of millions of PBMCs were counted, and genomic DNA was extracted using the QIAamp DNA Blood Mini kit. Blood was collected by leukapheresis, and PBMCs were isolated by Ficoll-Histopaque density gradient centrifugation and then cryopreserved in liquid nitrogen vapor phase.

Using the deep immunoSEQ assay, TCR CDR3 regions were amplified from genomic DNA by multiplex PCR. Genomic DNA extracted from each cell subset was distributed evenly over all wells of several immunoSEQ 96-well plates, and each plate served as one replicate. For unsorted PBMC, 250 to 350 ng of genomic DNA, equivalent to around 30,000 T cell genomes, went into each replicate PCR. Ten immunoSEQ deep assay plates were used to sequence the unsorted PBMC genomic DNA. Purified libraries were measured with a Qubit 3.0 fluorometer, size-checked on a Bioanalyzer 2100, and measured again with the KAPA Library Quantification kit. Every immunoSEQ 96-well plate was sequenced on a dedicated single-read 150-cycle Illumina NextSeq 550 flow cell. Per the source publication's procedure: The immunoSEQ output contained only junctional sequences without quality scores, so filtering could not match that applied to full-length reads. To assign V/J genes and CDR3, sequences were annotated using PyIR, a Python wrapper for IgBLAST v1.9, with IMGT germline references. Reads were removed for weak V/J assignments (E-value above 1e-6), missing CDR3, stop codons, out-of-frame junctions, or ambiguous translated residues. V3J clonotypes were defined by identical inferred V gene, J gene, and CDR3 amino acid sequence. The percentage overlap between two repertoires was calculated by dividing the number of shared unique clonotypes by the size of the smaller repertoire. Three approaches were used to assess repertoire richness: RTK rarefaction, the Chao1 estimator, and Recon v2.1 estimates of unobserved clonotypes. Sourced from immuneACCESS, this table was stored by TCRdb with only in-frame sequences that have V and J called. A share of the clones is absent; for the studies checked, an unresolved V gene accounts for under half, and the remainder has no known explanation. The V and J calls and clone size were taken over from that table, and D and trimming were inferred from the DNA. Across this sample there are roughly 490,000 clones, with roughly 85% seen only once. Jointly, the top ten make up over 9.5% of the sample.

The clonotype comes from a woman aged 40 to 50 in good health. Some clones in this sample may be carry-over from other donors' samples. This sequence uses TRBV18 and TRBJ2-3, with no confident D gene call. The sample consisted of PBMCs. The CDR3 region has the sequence CASSPGPTDTQYF. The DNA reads TGTGCCAGCTCACCAGGGCCGACAGATACGCAGTATTTT.